The 18 T cell receptor beta chains listed next were all sequenced from one sample in a study of T cell changes during pregnancy in multiple sclerosis. Profiled with immunoSEQ multiplex PCR; TCRdb holds only in-frame clones, not every one. This table has under 100,000 clones, roughly 95% appearing once. The material sequenced was peripheral blood, taken in the second trimester of pregnancy. Receptors were obtained from a female donor with multiple sclerosis, enrolled in a pregnancy study.

V usage is TRBV5-1 and J usage is TRBJ2-3; perhaps TRBD2 as D (5 bases). V was clipped by 0 bases and J by 2 bases, with 10 bases between them. The CDR3 covers 15 residues. Germline V gene data show CDR1 as SGHRS and CDR2 as YFSETQ. CDR3 bases: TGCGCCAGCAGCTTGGCGGACCGGGACACAGATACGCAGTATTTT. The encoded protein is CASSLADRDTDTQYF.

The V and J genes are TRBV27 and TRBJ2-5, with 7 nucleotides matching TRBD2. Germline V lookup: CDR1 MNHEY, CDR2 SMNVEV (reference sequence). With 5 bases clipped from V and 5 bases from J, the junction kept 2 bases outside the gene matches. The CDR3 is made up of 12 amino acids. CDR3 region: CASSGRGETQYF. CDR3 DNA: TGTGCCAGCAGTGGGAGGGGCGAGACCCAGTACTTC.

The chain couples TRBV4-1 to TRBJ1-3; D unresolved. CDR1 and CDR2 from the germline V gene are MGHRA and YSYEKL. The CDR3 is 15 amino acids. V shed 4 bases and J shed 0 bases, with 10 bases lying between them. The CDR3: CASSRTVVSGNTIYF. The CDR3 nucleotides read TGCGCCAGCAGCCGCACAGTGGTCTCTGGAAACACCATATATTTT.

The chain has TRBV2 and TRBJ1-5; 9 nucleotides align to TRBD1. The CDR3 covers 15 residues. In germline, CDR1 is SNHLY, CDR2 FYNNEI. V lost 5 bases to trimming and J lost 7 bases; unmatched junction nucleotides: 9. The CDR3 DNA sequence: TGTGCCAGCAGTAAGACCCGGGACAGGGACCAGCCCCAGCATTTT. Translating it yields CASSKTRDRDQPQHF.

V usage is TRBV6-1 and J usage is TRBJ2-5; 7 bases agree with TRBD2. The CDR3 totals 14 residues. V lost 4 bases and J lost 2; bases outside the gene matches: 4. CDR1 MNHNS and CDR2 SASEGT come from the germline V gene. CDR3 sequence (DNA): TGTGCCAGCAGTGGAACTAGCGTGCAAGAGACCCAGTACTTC. Residues: CASSGTSVQETQYF.

The chain links TRBV4-1 to TRBJ1-1; TRBD1 aligns across 10 bases. The CDR3 spans 15 residues. CDR1 is MGHRA, CDR2 YSYEKL, per germline. V lost 2 bases to trimming and J lost 5 bases; unmatched junction nucleotides: 5. Here the CDR3 DNA reads TGCGCCAGCAGCCAACCGACAGGGGGCGAGACTGAAGCTTTCTTT. Its translation: CASSQPTGGETEAFF.

V gene TRBV6-1 combines with J gene TRBJ2-5, with 8 nucleotides matching TRBD2. CDR1 is MNHNS and CDR2 is SASEGT in the germline V gene. The V and J ends lost 11 bases and 0 bases, in that order; junction bases with no gene match: 8. The CDR3 consists of 14 residues. The CDR3 region is CASRASGYQETQYF. In nucleotides, the CDR3 is TGTGCCTCCCGTGCTAGCGGGTACCAAGAGACCCAGTACTTC.

The V call is TRBV27, the J call TRBJ2-1; D remains unclear. Trimming pared 3 bases from V and 5 bases from J, leaving 5 bases between. The CDR3 contains 12 residues. Per the germline V gene, CDR1 is MNHEY and CDR2 is SMNVEV (reference sequence). CDR3 residues: CASSFLNNEQFF. The CDR3 region has the DNA TGTGCCAGCAGTTTCCTAAACAATGAGCAGTTCTTC.

V gene TRBV6-6 combines with J gene TRBJ1-1; no reliable D call. The ends were cut back, 2 bases at V and 3 bases at J, with 16 bases in the middle. Germline V CDR1 and CDR2: MNHNY, SVGAGI (reference sequence). This CDR3 contains 16 residues. In DNA, the CDR3 is TGTGCCAGCAGTTACGGGCAGGAGGAGATGCACACTGAAGCTTTCTTT. Amino acids: CASSYGQEEMHTEAFF.

The chain carries TRBV7-8 and TRBJ2-1; 9 nucleotides match TRBD2. Germline V gives CDR1 SGHVS, CDR2 FQNEAQ. The length of the CDR3 is 15 residues. Trimming at V came to 5 bases and at J to 4 bases, leaving 6 bases not matched to a gene. This CDR3 reads CASSQTSGQYNEQFF. The CDR3 DNA is TGTGCCAGCAGCCAAACTAGCGGGCAGTACAATGAGCAGTTCTTC. Looking up the rest from reference TRBV7-8 and TRBJ2-1 gives the full variable domain: GAGVSQSPRYKVAKRGQDVALRCDPISGHVSLFWYQQALGQGPEFLTYFQNEAQLDKSGLPSDRFFAERPEGSVSTLKIQRTQQEDSAVYLCASSQTSGQYNEQFFGPGTRLTVL.

The chain is built from TRBV9 and TRBJ2-6, with D possibly matching TRBD2 (6 bases). V lost 2 bases and J lost 0, with 9 bases in between. This CDR3 is 16 amino acids long. CDR1 and CDR2 from the germline V gene are SGDLS and YYNGEE. In DNA, the CDR3 is TGTGCCAGCAGCGTTGGGACTCGCTCTGGGGCCAACGTCCTGACTTTC. It translates to CASSVGTRSGANVLTF.

The chain recombines TRBV11-2 with TRBJ2-1; TRBD1 matches 9 bases. Germline CDR1 reads SGHAT; CDR2 reads FQNNGV. CDR3 length: 17 residues. Trimming removed 1 base from V and 4 bases from J; junction bases left unmatched: 8. The CDR3 bases are TGTGCCAGCAGCTTAGTAGGCGGGACAGGGCATTACAATGAGCAGTTCTTC. This translates into CASSLVGGTGHYNEQFF.

CDR3 sequence: CASSLEGLAATDTQYF. Here the CDR3 DNA reads TGCGCCAGCAGCTTGGAAGGACTAGCGGCCACAGATACGCAGTATTTT. The chain joins TRBV5-1 to TRBJ2-3; 10 positions agree with TRBD2. Trimming took 0 bases from V and 2 from J; bases not matched to a gene: 3. CDR1 SGHRS and CDR2 YFSETQ come from the germline V gene. The CDR3 is 16 amino acids.

V gene TRBV5-6 combines with J gene TRBJ1-2; 11 bases align to TRBD1. This CDR3 comprises 16 residues. Trimming cost V 2 bases and J 6 bases; bases outside gene matches: 9. The germline CDR1 and CDR2 sequences are SGHDT and YYEEEE. In DNA form, the CDR3 reads TGTGCCAGCAGCTTTTTGACGGGACAGGGGGTTCATGGCTACACCTTC. This sequence encodes CASSFLTGQGVHGYTF.

V and J are TRBV2 and TRBJ2-5; 8 nucleotides match TRBD1. J lost 3 bases, V lost 7 bases, and 7 bases had no gene match. Germline V CDR1 and CDR2: SNHLY, FYNNEI. The length of the CDR3 is 14 residues. The CDR3 protein is CASKETGGKETQYF. The CDR3, as DNA: TGTGCCAGCAAAGAAACAGGGGGGAAAGAGACCCAGTACTTC.

There are a few counts of this clone. CDR3 protein: CASSVAPGATYEQYF. In nucleotides, the CDR3 is TGTGCCAGCAGCGTAGCACCTGGGGCTACCTACGAGCAGTACTTC. The V call is TRBV9, the J call TRBJ2-7; tentative D call: TRBD1 (5 bases). With 0 bases removed from V and 2 bases from J, the gap between germline ends came to 12 bases. The CDR3 runs 15 residues. Germline-derived CDR1 and CDR2 are SGDLS and YYNGEE.

The V call is TRBV9, the J call TRBJ2-5, with 10 nucleotides matching TRBD1. Trimming took 2 bases from V and 1 from J; bases not matched to a gene: 2. Germline values: CDR1 SGDLS, CDR2 YYNGEE. The CDR3 consists of 15 residues. The CDR3 DNA reads TGTGCCAGCAGCGTGACAGGGGGCCCCCAAGAGACCCAGTACTTC. As protein: CASSVTGGPQETQYF.

This chain links TRBV18 with TRBJ2-1; D possibly corresponds to TRBD1 (6 bases). V shed 6 bases and J shed 4 bases, with 13 bases lying between them. Germline assignment: CDR1 KGHSH and CDR2 LQKENI. The CDR3 contains 14 residues. The CDR3 DNA sequence: TGTGCCAGCTCGCCGGACAGAAATTACAATGAGCAGTTCTTC. It yields the protein CASSPDRNYNEQFF. Complete variable domain (other parts from reference TRBV18 and TRBJ2-1): NAGVMQNPRHLVRRRGQEARLRCSPMKGHSHVYWYRQLPEEGLKFMVYLQKENIIDESGMPKERFSAEFPKEGPSILRIQQVVRGDSAAYFCASSPDRNYNEQFFGPGTRLTVL.